This TCR beta chain was documented in a study of cytomegalovirus exposure and HLA in healthy donors. Only a few counts were recorded for this clone. The length of the CDR3 is 14 residues. The germline V gene encodes CDR1 WNHNN and CDR2 SYGVQD (reference sequence). V was shortened by 3 bases and J by 1 base, with 10 bases between the two germline ends. This PCR relied on a set of 60 Vbeta primers and 13 Jbeta primers. Data came from immunoSEQ multiplex PCR; TCRdb stores just in-frame clones and leaves some out. The table has about 190,000 clones, around three quarters seen once. The sequence was obtained from a boy between 10 and 17 years old in good health and CMV-seronegative. The sequencing sample was made of PBMCs. The J gene is TRBJ2-7, the V gene TRBV10-1; possible D gene TRBD1, 5 bases. Here the CDR3 reads CASSEAGASYEQYF. The CDR3 DNA follows: TGCGCCAGCAGTGAAGCTGGGGCATCCTACGAGCAGTACTTC.